This T cell receptor (beta chain) derives from a study of cytomegalovirus exposure and HLA in healthy donors. The wider study: Roughly 180 million T cells yielded 100 million or so unique TCR beta sequences, as an earlier analysis found.

Worth noting for this clone: Its antigen remains unknown.

Both 60 Vbeta primers and 13 Jbeta primers went into the PCR. The assay was immunoSEQ multiplex PCR, and TCRdb's table has in-frame clones only and misses some. The table has roughly 200,000 clones, approximately 9.5% seen once. CDR1 KGHSH and CDR2 LQKENI come from the germline V gene. V lost 6 bases to trimming and J lost 4 bases, with 15 bases between them. The CDR3 has 15 residues. Study findings and constraints: Sequencing artifact likely explains a cluster of highly shared sequence variants. Later on, analysis showed that most CMV-associated TCR beta chains appeared to be HLA-restricted. Productive status was seen about 90% or about 30% of the time for most TCR beta V segments in an earlier analysis.

The chain couples TRBV18 to TRBJ2-2; weak D call: TRBD2 (6 bases). The clonotype was recovered from a woman younger than 45 in good health and CMV-seropositive. What was sequenced was PBMCs. CDR3 loop: CASSPTRGSTGELFF. The CDR3 DNA is TGTGCCAGCTCGCCTACGCGGGGCAGCACCGGGGAGCTGTTTTTT.